A single sample gave rise to the 27 T cell receptor beta chains below, sequenced in a study of cytomegalovirus exposure and HLA in healthy donors (dated 2017 in TCRdb). Library method: the immunoSEQ multiplex PCR assay. The multiplex PCR relied on a mix of 60 forward primers for TCR Vbeta segments and 13 reverse primers for TCR Jbeta segments. This is the immuneACCESS table as TCRdb keeps it, with only in-frame sequences that have V and J called. A part of the clones is gone; compared with another copy, unresolved V genes explain less than half, and the rest is unexplained. For this sample there are under 95,000 clones; approximately 79% appear just once. The ten largest clones represent 12% of the sample. Sequencing used PBMCs. Receptors originate from a woman aged 35 to 49 in good health and CMV-seropositive.

This chain uses TRBV5-3 with TRBJ1-6; D gene uncertain. TRBV5-3 is identified as an open reading frame with a role that is uncertain. With 4 bases removed from V and 0 bases from J, the gap between germline ends came to 23 bases. The CDR3 has 20 residues. CDR3 in DNA: TGTGCCAGAAGCCCCGGGGTGCAGGCTGCACATGACTCCTATAATTCACCCCTCCACTTT. Protein: CARSPGVQAAHDSYNSPLHF.

The chain employs TRBV2 and TRBJ2-7, with D uncertain. The CDR3 loop spans 11 amino acids. Looked up from germline, CDR1 is SNHLY and CDR2 is FYNNEI. Between the trimmed V and J ends, which lost 7 bases and 0 bases, there was a span of 4 bases. The CDR3 sequence is CASIYSYEQYF. Here the CDR3 DNA reads TGTGCCAGCATTTACTCCTACGAGCAGTACTTC.

This chain links TRBV6-5 with TRBJ1-1, with D unresolved. The germline V and J ends were trimmed by 7 bases and 3 bases, with 15 bases remaining between them. The CDR3 consists of 14 residues. Germline lookup yields CDR1 MNHEY and CDR2 SVGAGI. Here the CDR3 DNA reads TGTGCCAGCACCTCCTCTGACGGGTACACTGAAGCTTTCTTT. Translation: CASTSSDGYTEAFF.

On this clone: The conserved phenylalanine or tryptophan normally closing the CDR3 is absent here, so this likely arose from a read error. V is TRBV30 and J is TRBJ1-1; possibly TRBD1 for D (5 bases). This CDR3 comprises 13 residues. Trimming stripped 1 base from V and 7 bases from J, with 13 bases between. Germline lookup yields CDR1 GTSNPN and CDR2 SVGIG (reference sequence). The CDR3 nucleotides are TGTGCCTGGAGTGCGGATACAGGTATTGAAGCTTTCCTT. This gives the protein CAWSADTGIEAFL.

The chain couples TRBV5-1 to TRBJ1-5; D not resolved. The ends were cut back, 0 bases at V and 0 bases at J, with 4 bases in the middle. Germline-derived CDR1 and CDR2 are SGHRS and YFSETQ. The CDR3 is made up of 14 amino acids. Here the CDR3 DNA reads TGCGCCAGCAGCTTGGAGAGTAGCAATCAGCCCCAGCATTTT. This gives the protein CASSLESSNQPQHF.

J is TRBJ2-7 and V is TRBV2; no reliable D call. V gave up 3 bases and J gave up 3 bases, with 9 bases separating them. CDR3 length: 13 amino acids. In germline, CDR1 is SNHLY, CDR2 FYNNEI. For the CDR3, the DNA is TGTGCCAGCAGTGAGTCAGTATACTACGAGCAGTACTTC. As protein: CASSESVYYEQYF.

This chain links TRBV5-4 with TRBJ2-7; D is ambiguous. Germline CDR1 SGHNT, CDR2 YYREEE (reference sequence). V lost 2 bases to trimming and J lost 2 bases, with 11 bases between them. There are 14 residues in the CDR3. The CDR3: CASSLDISPYEQYF. CDR3 nucleotides: TGTGCCAGCAGCTTAGACATCTCCCCCTACGAGCAGTACTTC. Variable domain in full (rest from reference TRBV5-4 and TRBJ2-7): ETGVTQSPTHLIKTRGQQVTLRCSSQSGHNTVSWYQQALGQGPQFIFQYYREEENGRGNFPPRFSGLQFPNYSSELNVNALELDDSALYLCASSLDISPYEQYFGPGTRLTVT.

This clone was detected only once. This rearrangement joins TRBV7-9 to TRBJ1-2; tentative D call: TRBD1 (6 bases). The CDR3 has 15 residues. Trimming pared 1 base from V and 5 bases from J, leaving 14 bases between. Germline V gene sequence: CDR1 SEHNR, CDR2 FQNEAQ (reference sequence). The CDR3 nucleotides read TGTGCCAGCAGCTTAGGGACAGATAAGGCATATGGCTACACCTTC. Translation gives CASSLGTDKAYGYTF.

This clone has a single count. The chain recombines TRBV18 with TRBJ2-1; perhaps TRBD2 as D (6 bases). V lost 6 bases, J lost 8 bases, and 23 bases lay in between. Germline V gene data show CDR1 as KGHSH and CDR2 as LQKENI. The CDR3 extends over 16 amino acids. The CDR3 loop is CASSPTAIRGVDEQFF. The DNA of the CDR3 is TGTGCCAGCTCTCCTACGGCCATCCGCGGGGTCGATGAGCAGTTCTTC.

V and J are TRBV4-1 and TRBJ2-2; D is uncertain. The CDR3 length is 17 residues. V lost 3 bases and J lost 2, with 16 bases in between. The germline CDR1 and CDR2 sequences are MGHRA and YSYEKL. CDR3 sequence reads: CASSQSPPRVNTGELFF. For the CDR3, the DNA is TGCGCCAGCAGCCAGTCTCCCCCTCGGGTCAACACCGGGGAGCTGTTTTTT.

This clone was counted a single time. The rearrangement uses TRBV5-1 and TRBJ2-1; D gene unclear. In germline, CDR1 is SGHRS, CDR2 YFSETQ. The CDR3 consists of 14 residues. V dropped 4 bases and J dropped 0 bases, with 8 bases sitting between them. The CDR3 reads CASSSSSSYNEQFF. CDR3 DNA sequence: TGCGCCAGCAGCAGCTCGAGCTCCTACAATGAGCAGTTCTTC.

The chain links TRBV6-5 to TRBJ1-1; TRBD1 might be the D (6 bases). This CDR3 is built from 12 residues. V lost 4 bases and J lost 8, with 11 bases in between. From germline, CDR1 is MNHEY and CDR2 SVGAGI. The CDR3 DNA sequence: TGTGCCAGCAGTTTTACTACAGGGGAAGCTTTCTTT. This gives the protein CASSFTTGEAFF.

The chain has TRBV2 and TRBJ2-7; 8 bases align to TRBD1. Germline values: CDR1 SNHLY, CDR2 FYNNEI. This CDR3 is 12 amino acids long. V gave up 6 bases and J gave up 6 bases; unmatched junction bases: 4. The DNA for the CDR3 is TGTGCCAGCAGGATACAGGGGGGCGAGCAGTACTTC. It encodes CASRIQGGEQYF. Looking up the rest from reference TRBV2 and TRBJ2-7 gives the full variable domain: EPEVTQTPSHQVTQMGQEVILRCVPISNHLYFYWYRQILGQKVEFLVSFYNNEISEKSEIFDDQFSVERPDGSNFTLKIRSTKLEDSAMYFCASRIQGGEQYFGPGTRLTVT.

The J gene is TRBJ1-2, the V gene TRBV6-5; 9 bases align to TRBD1. The trim removed 5 bases at V and 4 bases at J, leaving 8 bases unmatched. The germline CDR1 and CDR2 sequences are MNHEY and SVGAGI. CDR3 length: 15 amino acids. CDR3 DNA: TGTGCCAGCAGTCAACAGGGGGCGCAAGGCTATGGCTACACCTTC. Its translation is CASSQQGAQGYGYTF.

As for this clone: Other DNA variants within this sample encode the same CDR3. The gene calls are TRBV19 and TRBJ1-1; no clear D. Germline assignment: CDR1 LNHDA and CDR2 SQIVND (reference sequence). The V and J ends lost 6 bases and 0 bases respectively, with 8 bases between them. This CDR3 comprises 13 residues. In DNA form, the CDR3 reads TGTGCCAGTAGGACGGGGATGAACACTGAAGCTTTCTTT. Translated: CASRTGMNTEAFF.

This chain uses TRBV9 with TRBJ1-1; D is unresolved. CDR3 size: 13 residues. Trimming left V 2 bases short and J 0 bases short, with 5 bases between. Germline values: CDR1 SGDLS, CDR2 YYNGEE. The CDR3 sequence: CASSVSVNTEAFF. For the CDR3, the DNA is TGTGCCAGCAGCGTTTCAGTGAACACTGAAGCTTTCTTT.

The V gene is TRBV7-6, the J gene TRBJ2-3; possible D gene TRBD1, 6 bases. The CDR3 sequence is 19 residues long. Trimming removed 5 bases from V and 3 bases from J, with 27 bases in between. CDR1 and CDR2 from the germline V gene are SGHVS and FNYEAQ. The CDR3 here is CASSPRWSTGSSGTDTQYF. In DNA form, the CDR3 reads TGTGCCAGCAGCCCGAGGTGGAGTACAGGGTCGTCCGGAACAGATACGCAGTATTTT.

The V and J genes are TRBV6-1 and TRBJ2-1; tentatively, D is TRBD1 (6 bases). Germline loops: CDR1 MNHNS, CDR2 SASEGT. This CDR3 spans 18 amino acids. V gave up 6 bases and J gave up 6 bases, with 27 bases separating them. As DNA, the CDR3 is TGTGCCAGCAGCGAACTGGACAGAAGACTTTTGTGGGCCAATGAGCAGTTCTTC. It codes for CASSELDRRLLWANEQFF.

The rearrangement links TRBV21-1 to TRBJ2-1; the table's TRBD2 call for D was not verified on the DNA. TRBV21-1 is a pseudogene locus. The CDR3 is 16 residues long. The chain's CDR3 is CASSKLRTSGHNEQFF. For the CDR3, the DNA is TGTGCCAGCAGCAAACTTAGGACTAGCGGACACAATGAGCAGTTCTTC.

DNA for the CDR3: TGTGCCAGCAGCTTAGCCCGGACGAGGGATGGCTACACCTTC. Residues: CASSLARTRDGYTF. This chain uses TRBV7-9 with TRBJ1-2; no clear D. V lost 0 bases to trimming and J lost 6 bases, with 11 bases between them. CDR3 length: 14 residues. Germline assignment: CDR1 SEHNR and CDR2 FQNEAQ (reference sequence).

The J gene is TRBJ2-5, the V gene TRBV2; 7 bases are shared with TRBD2. This CDR3 has 14 amino acids. CDR1 is SNHLY, CDR2 FYNNEI, per germline. V lost 8 bases and J lost 4; bases outside the gene matches: 10. The CDR3 coding sequence is TGTGCCAGCTGCCGGGACTACGGGAGAGAGACCCAGTACTTC. It encodes CASCRDYGRETQYF.

This clone was observed a handful of times. V gene TRBV6-6 combines with J gene TRBJ1-1; D not resolved. CDR1 and CDR2 from the germline V gene are MNHNY and SVGAGI (reference sequence). This CDR3 spans 15 amino acids. Trimming took off 0 bases at V and 4 bases at J, with 12 bases between the two ends. This CDR3 reads CASSYSFTERTEAFF. The CDR3 DNA reads as TGTGCCAGCAGTTACTCCTTCACAGAACGCACTGAAGCTTTCTTT.

The V and J genes are TRBV29-1 and TRBJ1-5; 8 bases are a match to TRBD1. Germline V gene data show CDR1 as SQVTM and CDR2 as ANQGSEA. V trimming: 4 bases; J trimming: 9 bases; junction bases outside the gene matches: 11. The CDR3 runs 14 residues. CDR3 in DNA: TGCAGCGTTGGGGACGGACAGGGATCTGGGCCCCAGCATTTT. It translates to CSVGDGQGSGPQHF.

J is TRBJ2-3 and V is TRBV7-9, with D tentatively TRBD1 (6 bases). The CDR3 totals 15 residues. Germline lookup yields CDR1 SEHNR and CDR2 FQNEAQ (reference sequence). V was pared by 10 bases and J by 3 bases, with 20 bases between. CDR3 DNA sequence: TGTGCCACAGCCTTCGACAGGTTGGGGACAGATACGCAGTATTTT. Amino acids: CATAFDRLGTDTQYF.

The chain couples TRBV11-2 to TRBJ2-2, with TRBD1 identical over 7 bases. The CDR3 length is 16 residues. V was clipped by 3 bases and J by 5 bases; unmatched bases: 9. Germline CDR1 is SGHAT and CDR2 is FQNNGV. The DNA of the CDR3 is TGTGCCAGCAGCTTCCTAAGGGGGCGAAGAACCGGGGAGCTGTTTTTT. It translates to CASSFLRGRRTGELFF.

The CDR3 protein is CASTHPGEGREQYF. CDR3 in DNA: TGTGCCAGCACCCACCCTGGGGAGGGACGAGAGCAGTACTTC. The chain employs TRBV7-2 and TRBJ2-5, with 7 bases matching TRBD2. The CDR3 runs 14 residues. V shed 7 bases and J 11 bases; nucleotides not matched to a gene: 16. The V gene's germline CDR1 is SGHTA and CDR2 FQGNSA.

A few counts support this clone. The junction differs from germline at one of its ends, possibly a read error. The chain couples TRBV5-4 to TRBJ1-6, with D possibly matching TRBD1 (6 bases). CDR3 length equals 13 residues. The germline V gene has CDR1 SGHNT and CDR2 YYREEE (reference sequence). The CDR3 loop is CASREGVRGATVF. CDR3 nucleotide sequence: TGTGCCAGCAGGGAGGGAGTCCGGGGGGCAACCGTCTTT.